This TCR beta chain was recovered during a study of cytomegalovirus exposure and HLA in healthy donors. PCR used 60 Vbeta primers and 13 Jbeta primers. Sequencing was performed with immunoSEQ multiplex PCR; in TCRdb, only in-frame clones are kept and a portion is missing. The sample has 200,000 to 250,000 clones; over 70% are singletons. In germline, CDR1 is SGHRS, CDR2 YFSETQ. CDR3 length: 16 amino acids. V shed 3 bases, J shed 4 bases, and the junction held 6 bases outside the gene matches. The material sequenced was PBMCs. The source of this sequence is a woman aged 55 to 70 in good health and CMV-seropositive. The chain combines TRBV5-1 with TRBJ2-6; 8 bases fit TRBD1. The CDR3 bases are TGCGCCAGCAGCTGGACAGGGATGGGCGGGGCCAACGTCCTGACTTTC. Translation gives CASSWTGMGGANVLTF.